A selection of T cell receptor beta chains follows, all from one sample in a study of blood T cell repertoires in COVID-19. This table comes from immunoSEQ multiplex PCR, and its TCRdb copy is limited to in-frame clones, with some not included. Seen here are about 200,000 clones, roughly 80% observed once, and the top ten hold approximately 5%. Input material: peripheral blood. The source is a human donor in a cohort sampled during active COVID-19. CDR3s include the opening cysteine and the closing phenylalanine or tryptophan. Each record gives: V gene, clone size, J gene, CDR3 protein. Rows may omit the clone size; those that give it use once, few, many or a size class.

TRBV9	-	TRBJ2-7	CASSPGGTSGTYEQYF
TRBV4-1	-	TRBJ1-3	CASSQTGGQGRSGNTIYF
TRBV5-1	-	TRBJ2-2	CASSLGGNTGELFF
TRBV3-1/TRBV3-2	few	TRBJ2-1	CASSPLIAGGRNEQFF
TRBV19	-	TRBJ1-3	CASSIPRSRNTIYF
TRBV7-2	-	TRBJ2-7	CASSLVVIGSYEQYF
TRBV6-5	-	TRBJ2-7	CASRGTGSEQYF
TRBV4-1	-	TRBJ2-1	CASSQDRTGSYEQFF
TRBV6-5	-	TRBJ1-4	CASSSTGTGGIQKLFF
TRBV28	once	TRBJ2-3	CASSDTTDTQYF
TRBV5-5	-	TRBJ1-4	CASSPREGGTNEKLFF
TRBV7-9	-	TRBJ2-1	CASSLEAGAYNEQFF
TRBV28	-	TRBJ2-7	CASSSPSYEQYF
TRBV6-2/TRBV6-3	-	TRBJ2-7	CASSPRGLAGVSYEQYF
TRBV10-3	-	TRBJ2-7	CATGLAGGYEQYF
TRBV5-5	-	TRBJ2-1	CASSFMAGDLNEQFF
TRBV19	-	TRBJ1-5	CASSSTGSSNQPQHF
TRBV5-4	-	TRBJ2-3	CASSTGGADTQYF
TRBV5-1	-	TRBJ2-7	CASNGQGDYEQYF
TRBV6-5	-	TRBJ2-7	CASSSRDRGIIEQYF
TRBV7-9	-	TRBJ2-5	CASSSEGVIETQYF
TRBV18	-	TRBJ2-1	CASSPREHRGYNEQFF
TRBV19	few	TRBJ1-1	CASTLYRGAEAFF
TRBV2	-	TRBJ1-5	CASQQAAQNQPQHF
TRBV6-1	once	TRBJ1-2	CASSELGGYGYTF
TRBV6-2/TRBV6-3	-	TRBJ2-1	CASSLAGREQFF
TRBV12-3/TRBV12-4	-	TRBJ1-1	CASLGGGTEAFF
TRBV6-2/TRBV6-3	-	TRBJ2-5	CASSYPPEETQYF
TRBV28	-	TRBJ1-5	CASSLLTAYSNQPQHF
TRBV21-1	-	TRBJ2-1	CASSKARVGLAGVNEQFF
TRBV15	-	TRBJ2-3	CATSRGAGGSTDTQYF
TRBV28	-	TRBJ2-7	CASMVIGGTYEQYF
TRBV18	-	TRBJ2-5	CASSPGLEETQYF
TRBV24-1	-	TRBJ2-1	CATSDPSGRLPDNEQFF
TRBV18	-	TRBJ2-1	CASSPGLAVLRIVEFF
TRBV6-1	-	TRBJ1-5	CASSELGPGSNQPQHF
TRBV6-5	-	TRBJ2-7	CASSRDRESYEQYF
TRBV7-9	-	TRBJ2-7	CASSLTSRGGQYEQYF
TRBV19	few	TRBJ1-3	CASMRRVGNTIYF
TRBV28	once	TRBJ2-3	CASTAGRRVDTQYF
TRBV11-2	-	TRBJ1-1	CASSLEGQGTEAFF
TRBV5-6	-	TRBJ1-3	CASSWGTGRNTIYF
TRBV27	-	TRBJ1-5	CASSPGGEDQPQHF
TRBV5-1	-	TRBJ2-1	CASSSTRGGTYNEQFF
TRBV5-6	-	TRBJ2-7	CASSSLAGAHEQYF
TRBV28	-	TRBJ2-7	CASSLGSGVTHEQYF
TRBV7-3	-	TRBJ2-7	CASSPDRDRGGEQYF
TRBV4-2	few	TRBJ2-7	CASSHEGGNRGEQYF